One and the same sample provided the 25 T cell receptor beta chains below, sequenced in a study of blood T cell repertoires in COVID-19. Using immunoSEQ multiplex PCR, the repertoire was profiled, and TCRdb retains in-frame clones only, with some absent. The sample lists more than 55,000 clones; around 77% were seen once. The sequenced material came from peripheral blood. These receptors were obtained from a man older than 75 with active or convalescent COVID-19.

The V gene is TRBV10-3, the J gene TRBJ2-1; 8 positions agree with TRBD2. The V gene end was trimmed by 4 bases and the J gene end by 7 bases; junction bases not matched to a gene: 15. The CDR3 runs to 17 residues. Germline lookup yields CDR1 ENHRY and CDR2 SYGVKD. As DNA, the CDR3 is TGTGCCATCAGTGGTCGGGACATTAGCGGGGTCGGAAATGAGCAGTTCTTC. It translates to CAISGRDISGVGNEQFF.

V gene TRBV11-2 combines with J gene TRBJ1-1; tentatively, D is TRBD1 (5 bases). CDR1 and CDR2 from the germline V gene are SGHAT and FQNNGV. V lost 8 bases and J 0 bases, leaving 16 bases between the germline ends. The CDR3 is made up of 15 amino acids. The CDR3 sequence: CASEGWGGVNTEAFF. CDR3 nucleotide sequence: TGTGCCAGCGAGGGGTGGGGAGGAGTGAACACTGAAGCTTTCTTT.

This sequence joins TRBV9 and TRBJ2-1; 13 nucleotides align to TRBD2. Losses at the gene ends were 0 bases for V and 5 bases for J; bases not matched to a gene: 8. The CDR3 is made up of 18 amino acids. Germline V gene data show CDR1 as SGDLS and CDR2 as YYNGEE. For the CDR3, the DNA is TGTGCCAGCAGCGTAGAACTAGCGGGAGGGCTGGGGCACAATGAGCAGTTCTTC. This gives the protein CASSVELAGGLGHNEQFF.

The CDR3 DNA is TGTGCCAGCAGCAACACAGGACTAGGAAGGGTCCATGAGCAGTTCTTC. Translation: CASSNTGLGRVHEQFF. The chain joins TRBV5-4 to TRBJ2-1; TRBD2 matches 7 bases. The CDR3 runs to 16 residues. V dropped 4 bases and J dropped 8; count of bases not matched to a gene: 15. Germline V CDR1 and CDR2: SGHNT, YYREEE (reference sequence).

V usage is TRBV28 and J usage is TRBJ2-1, with D perhaps matching TRBD2 (7 bases). CDR3 size: 16 residues. Germline CDR1 reads MDHEN; CDR2 reads SYDVKM. The V and J ends lost 6 bases and 8 bases respectively, with 23 bases between them. The CDR3 nucleotides read TGTGCCAGCAGAGAGGAAGAGGGGGGGGGTTTTGATGAGCAGTTCTTC. Translating it yields CASREEEGGGFDEQFF.

The chain couples TRBV19 to TRBJ1-1, with D perhaps TRBD1 (5 bases). The germline gives CDR1 LNHDA, CDR2 SQIVND (reference sequence). The CDR3 is 16 residues long. The V end lost 5 bases, the J end lost 0 bases, and 16 bases lay between the germline ends. The DNA for the CDR3 is TGTGCCAGTAGTTCGAGTTGGGGCAACGTGAACACTGAAGCTTTCTTT. Its translation: CASSSSWGNVNTEAFF.

The chain combines TRBV6-5 with TRBJ1-2; D perhaps matches TRBD1 (5 bases). V was clipped by 7 bases and J by 3 bases, with 12 bases between them. Germline V gives CDR1 MNHEY, CDR2 SVGAGI. This CDR3 has 13 amino acids. CDR3 sequence (DNA): TGTGCCAGCACCGACAGTCCCGACTATGGCTACACCTTC. Amino acid sequence: CASTDSPDYGYTF.

This clone was detected a few times. The genes are TRBV27 and TRBJ1-5, with 7 nucleotides matching TRBD1. The V and J ends lost 6 bases and 3 bases, in that order; junction bases with no gene match: 8. The CDR3 sequence is 15 residues long. The germline CDR1 and CDR2 sequences are MNHEY and SMNVEV (reference sequence). In nucleotides, the CDR3 is TGTGCCAGCAGGTCCGGGACAGTGGACAATCAGCCCCAGCATTTT. This encodes CASRSGTVDNQPQHF.

The chain has TRBV7-2 and TRBJ2-7; 10 nucleotides agree with TRBD1. CDR1 is SGHTA and CDR2 is FQGNSA in the germline V gene. The CDR3 has 14 amino acids. Trimming at V came to 0 bases and at J to 7 bases, leaving 3 bases not matched to a gene. CDR3 nucleotide sequence: TGTGCCAGCAGCTTAGCGGGACAGGGGAAAGAGCAGTACTTC. Translating gives CASSLAGQGKEQYF.

This chain joins TRBV6-5 and TRBJ1-4, with 7 bases matching TRBD1. Germline CDR1 reads MNHEY; CDR2 reads SVGAGI. V gave up 2 bases and J gave up 13 bases; unmatched junction bases: 10. The CDR3 runs 14 residues. The CDR3 DNA follows: TGTGCCAGCAGTTACAAACAGGGGCCATGGGGACTGTTTTTT. Translated: CASSYKQGPWGLFF.

The chain couples TRBV5-4 to TRBJ1-1, with a possible D match to TRBD1 (6 bases). CDR1 is SGHNT, CDR2 YYREEE, per germline (reference sequence). The CDR3 length is 12 residues. V was cut by 4 bases and J by 8 bases, with 12 bases left in between. CDR3 coding DNA: TGTGCCAGCAGCCTACAGGGTGCCGAAGCTTTCTTT. This codes for CASSLQGAEAFF.

This clone is deemed medium-sized (0.01 to 0.1%). Written as DNA, the CDR3 is TGTGCCAGCAGCGATCAGGGGTTCGCTGAAGCTTTCTTT. Its protein product is CASSDQGFAEAFF. The rearrangement uses TRBV11-3 and TRBJ1-1; possible D gene TRBD1, 6 bases. V was shortened by 5 bases and J by 6 bases, with 13 bases between the two germline ends. CDR1 is SGHNT, CDR2 YENEEA, per germline. CDR3 length: 13 residues.

This clone occurred a few times. J is TRBJ1-1 and V is TRBV29-1; TRBD1 aligns across 8 bases. After removal of 3 bases from V and 7 bases from J, the junction contained 7 bases not matched to a gene. CDR3 length: 13 residues. Germline-derived CDR1 and CDR2 are SQVTM and ANQGSEA. The CDR3 DNA reads as TGCAGCGTTGATTCAGGGGGCGGGGGTGAAGCTTTCTTT. Its protein product is CSVDSGGGGEAFF.

The chain carries TRBV2 and TRBJ1-5; D call uncertain. V lost 3 bases and J 4 bases, leaving 7 bases between the germline ends. CDR1 and CDR2 (germline): SNHLY, FYNNEI. This CDR3 contains 13 residues. The CDR3 sequence: CASSEEWNQPQHF. The CDR3, as DNA: TGTGCCAGCAGTGAGGAGTGGAATCAGCCCCAGCATTTT.

The chain uses TRBV5-1 and TRBJ2-3; TRBD2 might be the D (5 bases). Trimming pared 6 bases from V and 4 bases from J, leaving 15 bases between. In germline, CDR1 is SGHRS, CDR2 YFSETQ. The CDR3 is 14 residues long. CDR3 amino acids: CASKNERAADTQYF. The CDR3 DNA is TGCGCCAGCAAGAATGAGAGGGCGGCAGATACGCAGTATTTT. Full variable domain (outside the CDR3, taken from reference TRBV5-1 and TRBJ2-3): KAGVTQTPRYLIKTRGQQVTLSCSPISGHRSVSWYQQTPGQGLQFLFEYFSETQRNKGNFPGRFSGRQFSNSRSEMNVSTLELGDSALYLCASKNERAADTQYFGPGTRLTVL.

The V and J genes are TRBV15 and TRBJ2-3, with D maybe TRBD2 (6 bases). Trimming took 2 bases from V and 2 from J, leaving 11 bases between them. Germline CDR1 and CDR2: LNHNV and YYDKDF (reference sequence). The CDR3 has 15 residues. DNA for the CDR3: TGTGCCACCAGCAGATGGGACTTTAACACAGATACGCAGTATTTT. Amino acids: CATSRWDFNTDTQYF.

The chain links TRBV10-3 to TRBJ1-5, with no clear D. The V and J ends lost 0 bases and 0 bases respectively, with 6 bases between them. The CDR3 contains 15 residues. Germline CDR1 reads ENHRY; CDR2 reads SYGVKD. This CDR3 reads CAISESADSNQPQHF. CDR3 sequence (DNA): TGTGCCATCAGTGAGTCGGCGGATAGCAATCAGCCCCAGCATTTT.

This chain connects TRBV28 to TRBJ2-7; D is unresolved. Trimming removed 5 bases from V and 6 bases from J, with 14 bases in between. This CDR3 contains 13 residues. Per germline, CDR1 MDHEN and CDR2 SYDVKM. The CDR3 DNA reads TGTGCCAGCAGTCCCCCCTTAGAGGTCGAGCAGTACTTC. This codes for CASSPPLEVEQYF.

The chain joins TRBV15 to TRBJ2-7, with TRBD2 identical over 9 bases. J lost 0 bases, V lost 5 bases, and 8 bases had no gene match. From germline, CDR1 is LNHNV and CDR2 YYDKDF (reference sequence). The CDR3 consists of 16 residues. CDR3 amino acids: CATSEGRLAASYEQYF. The CDR3 DNA follows: TGTGCCACCAGCGAGGGGAGACTAGCGGCCTCCTACGAGCAGTACTTC. Together with reference TRBV15 and TRBJ2-7, the CDR3 gives the full variable domain: DAMVIQNPRYQVTQFGKPVTLSCSQTLNHNVMYWYQQKSSQAPKLLFHYYDKDFNNEADTPDNFQSRRPNTSFCFLDIRSPGLGDTAMYLCATSEGRLAASYEQYFGPGTRLTVT.

CDR3 in DNA: TGTGCCAGCAGCTTAGAAGAACAGGGGGTAGGCTACACCTTC. Translation: CASSLEEQGVGYTF. The V call is TRBV11-2, the J call TRBJ1-2, with 8 bases fitting TRBD1. The CDR3 loop spans 14 amino acids. Germline V CDR1 and CDR2: SGHAT, FQNNGV. V lost 0 bases to trimming and J lost 8 bases; unmatched junction nucleotides: 5. The full variable domain, completed using reference TRBV11-2 and TRBJ1-2, is EAGVAQSPRYKIIEKRQSVAFWCNPISGHATLYWYQQILGQGPKLLIQFQNNGVVDDSQLPKDRFSAERLKGVDSTLKIQPAKLEDSAVYLCASSLEEQGVGYTFGSGTRLTVV.

The chain carries TRBV19 and TRBJ1-1, with 8 positions matching TRBD1. Trimming cost V 1 base and J 3 bases; bases outside gene matches: 7. The CDR3 consists of 16 residues. The germline gives CDR1 LNHDA, CDR2 SQIVND (reference sequence). Here the CDR3 reads CASSIAAGGADTEAFF. CDR3 coding DNA: TGTGCCAGTAGTATAGCCGCAGGGGGCGCGGACACTGAAGCTTTCTTT.

This clone was found a few times. The chain links TRBV11-2 to TRBJ2-3; 7 nucleotides align to TRBD1. Losses at the gene ends were 5 bases for V and 3 bases for J; bases not matched to a gene: 8. The CDR3 has 15 amino acids. Germline V CDR1 and CDR2: SGHAT, FQNNGV. The CDR3 sequence: CASSQEGGVTDTQYF. The CDR3 DNA is TGTGCCAGCAGCCAAGAAGGGGGCGTAACAGATACGCAGTATTTT.

The chain has TRBV28 and TRBJ1-5; 7 bases are shared with TRBD1. Germline CDR1 and CDR2: MDHEN and SYDVKM. The CDR3 extends over 15 amino acids. Trimming cost V 5 bases and J 2 bases; bases outside gene matches: 6. The CDR3 nucleotides read TGTGCCAGCAGTAGCTTTGACAGGGGCAATCAGCCCCAGCATTTT. Its translation: CASSSFDRGNQPQHF.

This sequence joins TRBV7-6 and TRBJ2-1, with TRBD2 matching over 14 bases. Germline trimming cut 4 bases from V and 7 bases from J; bases unmatched to any gene: 12. Germline V gene sequence: CDR1 SGHVS, CDR2 FNYEAQ. The CDR3 sequence is 18 residues long. The CDR3 nucleotides read TGTGCCAGCAGCTCACGTCAGTCTGGGACTAGCGGGGGAAATGAGCAGTTCTTC. Protein: CASSSRQSGTSGGNEQFF.

The gene calls are TRBV10-3 and TRBJ2-5, with 11 bases that match TRBD2. V shed 0 bases, J shed 4 bases, and the junction held 1 base outside the gene matches. Per germline, CDR1 ENHRY and CDR2 SYGVKD. The CDR3 consists of 15 residues. DNA for the CDR3: TGTGCCATCAGTGAGTCACTAGCGGGGGTAGAGACCCAGTACTTC. Its protein is CAISESLAGVETQYF.